This T cell receptor (beta chain) is from a study of T cell responses to AZD1222 COVID-19 vaccine. Broader study findings: Spike-spanning, vaccine-associated CD4 TCRs were dominant at 160-218 and 743-854. A mostly white British donor set with more females was recruited, and clonal diversity was possibly underestimated.

TCRdb's table, derived via immunoSEQ multiplex PCR, lists solely in-frame clones and lacks some. The sample includes roughly 110,000 clones, roughly 90% of them seen just once. The germline gives CDR1 MNHNS, CDR2 SASEGT. The CDR3 sequence is 18 residues long. With 2 bases removed from V and 0 bases from J, the gap between germline ends came to 17 bases. About this clone itself: As yet, its antigen is unknown.

The starting material was peripheral blood, obtained on day 0 of AZD1222 vaccination. The source is an adult in good health. The chain has TRBV6-1 and TRBJ1-5, with D unresolved. The CDR3 region is CASSEPPHGVYSNQPQHF. The CDR3 coding sequence is TGTGCCAGCAGTGAACCCCCGCACGGGGTATATAGCAATCAGCCCCAGCATTTT.